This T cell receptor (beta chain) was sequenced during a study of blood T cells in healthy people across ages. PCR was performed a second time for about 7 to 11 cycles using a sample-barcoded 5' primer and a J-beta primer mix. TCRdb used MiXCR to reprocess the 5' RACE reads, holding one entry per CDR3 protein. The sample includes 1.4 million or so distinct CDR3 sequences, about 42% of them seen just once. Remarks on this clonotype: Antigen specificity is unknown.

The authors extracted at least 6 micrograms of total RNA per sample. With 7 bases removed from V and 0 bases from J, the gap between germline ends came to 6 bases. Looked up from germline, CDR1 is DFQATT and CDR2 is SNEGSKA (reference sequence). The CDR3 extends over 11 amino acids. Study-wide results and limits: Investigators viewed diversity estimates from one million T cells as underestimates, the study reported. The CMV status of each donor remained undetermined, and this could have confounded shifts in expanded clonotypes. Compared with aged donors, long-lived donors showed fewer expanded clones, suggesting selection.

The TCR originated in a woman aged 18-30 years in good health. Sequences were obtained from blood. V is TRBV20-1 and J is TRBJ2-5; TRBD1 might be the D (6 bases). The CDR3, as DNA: TGCAGTGGGACAGACCAAGAGACCCAGTACTTC. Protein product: CSGTDQETQYF.